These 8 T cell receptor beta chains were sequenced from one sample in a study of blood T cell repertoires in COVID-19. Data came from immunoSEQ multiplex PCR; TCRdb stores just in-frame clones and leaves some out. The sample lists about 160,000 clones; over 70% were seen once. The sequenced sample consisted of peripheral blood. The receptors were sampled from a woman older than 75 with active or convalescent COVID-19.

The CDR3, as DNA: TGTGCCAGCAGCTTAGCCGGGGACACGCGGGGCTACACCTTC. Residues: CASSLAGDTRGYTF. This chain uses TRBV7-8 with TRBJ1-2, with a possible D match to TRBD1 (6 bases). Germline-derived CDR1 and CDR2 are SGHVS and FQNEAQ. Trimming removed 0 bases from V and 8 bases from J, with 13 bases in between. This CDR3 has 14 residues.

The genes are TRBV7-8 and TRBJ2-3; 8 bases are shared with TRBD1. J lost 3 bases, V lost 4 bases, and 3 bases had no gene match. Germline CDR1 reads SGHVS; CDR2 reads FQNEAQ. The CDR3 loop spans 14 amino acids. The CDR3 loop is CASSSRQGTDTQYF. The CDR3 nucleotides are TGTGCCAGCAGCTCGAGACAGGGGACAGATACGCAGTATTTT.

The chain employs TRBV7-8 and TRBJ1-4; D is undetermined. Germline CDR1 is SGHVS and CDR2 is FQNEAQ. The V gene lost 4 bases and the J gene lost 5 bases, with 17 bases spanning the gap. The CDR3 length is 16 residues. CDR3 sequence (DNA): TGTGCCAGCAGCTCTCCCCGGGAAGGGAGAAATGAAAAACTGTTTTTT. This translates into CASSSPREGRNEKLFF.

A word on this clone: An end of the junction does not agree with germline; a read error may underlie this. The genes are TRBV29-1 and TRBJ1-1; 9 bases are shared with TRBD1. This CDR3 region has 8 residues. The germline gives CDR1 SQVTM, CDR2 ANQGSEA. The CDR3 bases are TGCAGCGTCGAAGACAGGGGGTTT. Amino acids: CSVEDRGF.

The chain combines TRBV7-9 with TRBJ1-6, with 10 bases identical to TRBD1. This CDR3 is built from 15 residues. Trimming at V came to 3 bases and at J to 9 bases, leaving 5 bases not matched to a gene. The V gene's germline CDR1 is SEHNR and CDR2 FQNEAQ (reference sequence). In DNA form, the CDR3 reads TGTGCCAGCAGCTTGGGACAGGGGTCGACTTCACCCCTCCACTTT. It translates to CASSLGQGSTSPLHF.

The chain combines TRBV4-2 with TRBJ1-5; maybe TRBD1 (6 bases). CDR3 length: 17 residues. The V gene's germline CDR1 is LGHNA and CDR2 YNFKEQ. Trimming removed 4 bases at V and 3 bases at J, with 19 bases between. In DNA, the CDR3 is TGTGCCAGCAGCCCCGGGGGGGGCAGGTTGGACAATCAGCCCCAGCATTTT. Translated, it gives CASSPGGGRLDNQPQHF.

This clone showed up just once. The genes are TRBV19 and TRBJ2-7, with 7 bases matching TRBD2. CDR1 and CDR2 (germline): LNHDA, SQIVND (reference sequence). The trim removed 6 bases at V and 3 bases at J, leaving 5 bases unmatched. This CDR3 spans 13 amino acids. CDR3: CASRGTKFYEQYF. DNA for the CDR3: TGTGCCAGTAGGGGGACTAAATTCTACGAGCAGTACTTC.

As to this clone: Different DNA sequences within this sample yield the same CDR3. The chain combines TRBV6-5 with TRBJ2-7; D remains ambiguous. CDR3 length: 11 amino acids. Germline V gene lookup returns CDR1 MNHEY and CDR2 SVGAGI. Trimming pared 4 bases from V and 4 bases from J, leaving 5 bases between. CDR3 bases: TGTGCCAGCAGTTCTACTTACGAGCAGTACTTC. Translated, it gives CASSSTYEQYF.